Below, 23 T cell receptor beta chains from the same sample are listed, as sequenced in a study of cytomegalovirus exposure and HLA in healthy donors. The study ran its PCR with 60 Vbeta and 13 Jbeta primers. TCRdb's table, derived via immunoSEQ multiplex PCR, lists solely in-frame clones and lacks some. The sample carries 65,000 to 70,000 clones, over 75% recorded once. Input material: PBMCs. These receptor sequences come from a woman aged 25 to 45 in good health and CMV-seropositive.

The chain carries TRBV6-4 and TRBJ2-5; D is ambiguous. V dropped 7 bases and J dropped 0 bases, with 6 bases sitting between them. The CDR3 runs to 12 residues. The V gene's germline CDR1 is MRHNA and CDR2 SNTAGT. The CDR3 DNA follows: TGTGCCAGCATGCGGTACCAAGAGACCCAGTACTTC. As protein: CASMRYQETQYF.

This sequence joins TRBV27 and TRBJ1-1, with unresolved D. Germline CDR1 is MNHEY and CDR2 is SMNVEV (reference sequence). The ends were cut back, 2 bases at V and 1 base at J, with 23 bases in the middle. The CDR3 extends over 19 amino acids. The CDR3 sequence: CASSLRGGGQEIANTEAFF. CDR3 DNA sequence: TGTGCCAGCAGTTTACGGGGTGGCGGGCAGGAAATAGCGAACACTGAAGCTTTCTTT.

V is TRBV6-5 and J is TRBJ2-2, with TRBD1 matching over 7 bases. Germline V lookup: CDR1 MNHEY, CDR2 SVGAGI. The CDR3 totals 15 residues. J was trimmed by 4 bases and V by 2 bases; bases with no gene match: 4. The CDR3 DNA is TGTGCCAGCAGTTACATACAGGGGCTCACCGGGGAGCTGTTTTTT. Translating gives CASSYIQGLTGELFF.

CDR3 loop: CASTGQGGNTGELFF. The DNA for the CDR3 is TGTGCCAGCACGGGACAGGGGGGCAACACCGGGGAGCTGTTTTTT. This chain links TRBV2 with TRBJ2-2; the match to TRBD1 covers 11 bases. Germline V lookup: CDR1 SNHLY, CDR2 FYNNEI. CDR3 length equals 15 residues. J was trimmed by 2 bases and V by 7 bases; bases with no gene match: 3.

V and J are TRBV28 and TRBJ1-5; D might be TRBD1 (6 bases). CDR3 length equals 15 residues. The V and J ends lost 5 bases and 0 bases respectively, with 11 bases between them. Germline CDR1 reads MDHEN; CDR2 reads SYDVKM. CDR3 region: CASSTDSYSNQPQHF. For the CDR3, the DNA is TGTGCCAGCAGTACGGACAGCTATAGCAATCAGCCCCAGCATTTT.

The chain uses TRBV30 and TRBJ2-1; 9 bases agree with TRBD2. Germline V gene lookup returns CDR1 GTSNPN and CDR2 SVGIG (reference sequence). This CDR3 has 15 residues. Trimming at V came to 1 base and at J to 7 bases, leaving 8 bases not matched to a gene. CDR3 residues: CAWSGLAGFRNEQFF. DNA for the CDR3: TGTGCCTGGAGTGGGCTAGCGGGATTTCGGAATGAGCAGTTCTTC.

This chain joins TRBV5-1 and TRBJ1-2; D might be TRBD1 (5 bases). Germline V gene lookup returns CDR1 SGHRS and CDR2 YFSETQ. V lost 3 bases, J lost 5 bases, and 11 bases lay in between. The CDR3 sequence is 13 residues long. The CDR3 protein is CASSSEGEYGYTF. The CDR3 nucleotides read TGCGCCAGCAGCTCGGAAGGGGAATATGGCTACACCTTC.

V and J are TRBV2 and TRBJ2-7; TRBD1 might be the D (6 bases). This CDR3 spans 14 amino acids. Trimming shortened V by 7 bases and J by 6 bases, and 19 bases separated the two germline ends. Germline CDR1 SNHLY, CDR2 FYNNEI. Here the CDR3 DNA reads TGTGCCAGCAATCTACAGGGAAGTAGGGGCGAGCAGTACTTC. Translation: CASNLQGSRGEQYF.

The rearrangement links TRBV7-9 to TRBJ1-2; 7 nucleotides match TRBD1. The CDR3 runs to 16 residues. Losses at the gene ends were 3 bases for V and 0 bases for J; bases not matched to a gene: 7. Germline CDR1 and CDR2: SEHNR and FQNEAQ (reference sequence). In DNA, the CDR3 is TGTGCCAGCAGCTTTTCGGGGGACAGCTCTAACTATGGCTACACCTTC. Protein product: CASSFSGDSSNYGYTF.

CDR3 sequence reads: CAWSVQVEETQYF. CDR3 in DNA: TGTGCCTGGAGTGTACAGGTAGAAGAGACCCAGTACTTC. The chain is built from TRBV30 and TRBJ2-5; perhaps TRBD1 as D (5 bases). Looked up from germline, CDR1 is GTSNPN and CDR2 is SVGIG (reference sequence). V lost 0 bases and J lost 3, with 8 bases in between. The CDR3 contains 13 residues.

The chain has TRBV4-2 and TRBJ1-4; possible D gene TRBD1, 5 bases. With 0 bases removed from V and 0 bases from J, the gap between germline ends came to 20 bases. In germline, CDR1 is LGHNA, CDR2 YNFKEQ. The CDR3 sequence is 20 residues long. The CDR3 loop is CASSQDPSMGLTATNEKLFF. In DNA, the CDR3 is TGTGCCAGCAGCCAAGACCCCAGCATGGGGCTAACCGCAACTAATGAAAAACTGTTTTTT.

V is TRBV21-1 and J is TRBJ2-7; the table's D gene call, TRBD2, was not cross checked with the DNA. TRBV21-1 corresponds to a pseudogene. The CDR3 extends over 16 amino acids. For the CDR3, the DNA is TGTGCCAGCAACGGGACTAGTACAGGGTTCTCCTACGAGCAGTACTTC. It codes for CASNGTSTGFSYEQYF.

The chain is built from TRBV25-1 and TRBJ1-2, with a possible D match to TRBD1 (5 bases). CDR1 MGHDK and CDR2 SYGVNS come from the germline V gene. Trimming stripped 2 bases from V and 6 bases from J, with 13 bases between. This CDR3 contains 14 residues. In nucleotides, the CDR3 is TGTGCCAGCAGTGAAGGACGGGGGTACAATGGCTACACCTTC. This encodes CASSEGRGYNGYTF.

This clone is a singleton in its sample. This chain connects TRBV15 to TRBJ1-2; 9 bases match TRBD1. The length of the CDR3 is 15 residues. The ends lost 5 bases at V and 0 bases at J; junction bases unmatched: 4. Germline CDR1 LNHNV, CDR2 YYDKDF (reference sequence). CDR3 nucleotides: TGTGCCACCAGCTCGGGACAGGGAGCTAACTATGGCTACACCTTC. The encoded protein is CATSSGQGANYGYTF.

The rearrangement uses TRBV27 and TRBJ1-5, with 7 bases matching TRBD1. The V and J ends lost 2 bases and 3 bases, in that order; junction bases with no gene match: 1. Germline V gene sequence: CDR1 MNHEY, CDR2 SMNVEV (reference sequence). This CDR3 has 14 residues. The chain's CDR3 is CASSLQGDNQPQHF. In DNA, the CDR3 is TGTGCCAGCAGTTTACAGGGGGACAATCAGCCCCAGCATTTT.

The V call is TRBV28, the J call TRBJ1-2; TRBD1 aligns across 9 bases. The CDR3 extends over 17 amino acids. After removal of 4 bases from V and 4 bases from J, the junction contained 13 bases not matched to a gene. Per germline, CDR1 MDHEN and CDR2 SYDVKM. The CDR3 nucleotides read TGTGCCAGCAGTTCCTACACTACAGGGGGCGAGGGCTATGGCTACACCTTC. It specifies CASSSYTTGGEGYGYTF.

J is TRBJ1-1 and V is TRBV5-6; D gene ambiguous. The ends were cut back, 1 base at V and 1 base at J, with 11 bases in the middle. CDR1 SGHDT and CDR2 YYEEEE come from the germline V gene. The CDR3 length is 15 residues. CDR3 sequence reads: CASSLQFTSNTEAFF. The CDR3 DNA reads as TGTGCCAGCAGCTTGCAGTTTACCTCGAACACTGAAGCTTTCTTT.

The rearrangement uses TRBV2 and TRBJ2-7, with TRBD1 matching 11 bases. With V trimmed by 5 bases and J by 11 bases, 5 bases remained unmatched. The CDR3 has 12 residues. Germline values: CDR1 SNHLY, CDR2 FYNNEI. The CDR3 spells CASSWTGGLEYF. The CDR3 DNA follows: TGTGCCAGCAGTTGGACAGGGGGCCTAGAGTACTTC.

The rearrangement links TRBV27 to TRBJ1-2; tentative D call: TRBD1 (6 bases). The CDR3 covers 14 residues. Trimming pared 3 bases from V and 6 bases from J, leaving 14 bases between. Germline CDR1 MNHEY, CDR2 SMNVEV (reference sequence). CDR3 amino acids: CASSFARGGDGYTF. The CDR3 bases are TGTGCCAGCAGTTTCGCCAGGGGTGGTGATGGCTACACCTTC.

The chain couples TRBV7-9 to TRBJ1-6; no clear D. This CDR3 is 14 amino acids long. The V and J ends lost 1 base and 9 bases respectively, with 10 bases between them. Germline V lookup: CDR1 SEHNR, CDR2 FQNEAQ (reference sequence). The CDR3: CASSLDANSSPLHF. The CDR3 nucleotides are TGTGCCAGCAGCTTAGACGCAAATAGTTCACCCCTCCACTTT.

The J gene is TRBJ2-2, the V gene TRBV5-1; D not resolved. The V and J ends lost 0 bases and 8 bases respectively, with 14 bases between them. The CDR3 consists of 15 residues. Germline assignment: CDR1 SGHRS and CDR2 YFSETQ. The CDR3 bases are TGCGCCAGCAGCTTGGGGCCTGGCGGTGCGGGGGAGCTGTTTTTT. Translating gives CASSLGPGGAGELFF. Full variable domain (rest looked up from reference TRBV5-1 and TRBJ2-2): KAGVTQTPRYLIKTRGQQVTLSCSPISGHRSVSWYQQTPGQGLQFLFEYFSETQRNKGNFPGRFSGRQFSNSRSEMNVSTLELGDSALYLCASSLGPGGAGELFFGEGSRLTVL.

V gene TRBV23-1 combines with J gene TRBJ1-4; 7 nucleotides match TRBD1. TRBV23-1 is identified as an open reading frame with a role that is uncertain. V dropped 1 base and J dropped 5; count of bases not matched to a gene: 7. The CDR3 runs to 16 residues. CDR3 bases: TGCGCCAGCAGTCAATGGATCCAGGGGGAGAATGAAAAACTGTTTTTT. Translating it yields CASSQWIQGENEKLFF.

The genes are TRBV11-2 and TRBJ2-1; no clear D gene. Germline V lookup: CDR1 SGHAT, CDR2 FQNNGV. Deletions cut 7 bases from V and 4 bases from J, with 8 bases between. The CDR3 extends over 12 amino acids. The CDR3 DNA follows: TGTGCCAGCACCCAAGAGTACAATGAGCAGTTCTTC. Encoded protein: CASTQEYNEQFF.